Listed below are T cell receptor beta chains from one sample, sequenced in a study of T cells in Graves' hyperthyroidism and ophthalmopathy. TCRdb called the multiplex PCR reads again in MiXCR, with one record for every CDR3 protein. The sample contains roughly 710,000 distinct CDR3 sequences, 35% of which appear only once. The specimen sequenced was blood. The receptors shown here come from a middle-aged woman with Graves' hyperthyroidism. The conserved cysteine and the conserved F or W are not part of the CDR3 here.

v_call: TRBV7-3
j_call: TRBJ2-1
cdr3_aa: ASSHDTSGRYNEQF

v_call: TRBV7-9
j_call: TRBJ1-5
cdr3_aa: ASSTRGQETQH

v_call: TRBV11-2
j_call: TRBJ2-7
cdr3_aa: ASSLLPGAFYEQY

v_call: TRBV6-1
j_call: TRBJ1-2
cdr3_aa: ASSPTSTGGKWGYT

v_call: TRBV19
j_call: TRBJ1-5
cdr3_aa: ASSPRDSIYQPQH

v_call: TRBV10-3
j_call: TRBJ1-4
cdr3_aa: AISAASTNEKLF

v_call: TRBV7-2
j_call: TRBJ2-7
cdr3_aa: ASSPTAGGYEQY

v_call: TRBV20-1
j_call: TRBJ2-5
cdr3_aa: SARDGHNQETQY

v_call: TRBV25-1
j_call: TRBJ2-7
cdr3_aa: ASVGDRGGQEQY

v_call: TRBV28
j_call: TRBJ2-7
cdr3_aa: ASTSSGYEQY

v_call: TRBV12-3/TRBV12-4
j_call: TRBJ1-2
cdr3_aa: ASSFLVGYGYT

v_call: TRBV20-1
j_call: TRBJ1-2
cdr3_aa: SAPGYGYT

v_call: TRBV29-1
j_call: TRBJ1-4
cdr3_aa: SVVFSQGQNEKLF

v_call: TRBV2
j_call: TRBJ2-3
cdr3_aa: ASSGRTAGREDTQY

v_call: TRBV19
j_call: TRBJ2-2
cdr3_aa: ASSSRSGPRVELF

v_call: TRBV6-1
j_call: TRBJ1-1
cdr3_aa: ASSPTTNHNTEAF

v_call: TRBV20-1
j_call: TRBJ2-7
cdr3_aa: SASPGLAETYEQY

v_call: TRBV10-2
j_call: TRBJ1-1
cdr3_aa: ASKRGTENTEAF

v_call: TRBV5-6
j_call: TRBJ2-7
cdr3_aa: ASSMGLAGGNEQY

v_call: TRBV20-1
j_call: TRBJ1-2
cdr3_aa: SARDPLQVYYGYT

v_call: TRBV10-2
j_call: TRBJ1-1
cdr3_aa: ASRFQNTEAF

v_call: TRBV4-1
j_call: TRBJ1-5
cdr3_aa: ASSQESGRANQPQH

v_call: TRBV5-1
j_call: TRBJ2-2
cdr3_aa: ASSLGSWGRGTGEQF

v_call: TRBV7-8
j_call: TRBJ2-5
cdr3_aa: ASSPEAGAWKTQY

v_call: TRBV5-5
j_call: TRBJ1-2
cdr3_aa: ASSQAVGQGGYT

v_call: TRBV6-6
j_call: TRBJ1-2
cdr3_aa: ASTYDRAGRGYT

v_call: TRBV7-2
j_call: TRBJ1-1
cdr3_aa: ASSPRVVTEAF

v_call: TRBV27
j_call: TRBJ2-7
cdr3_aa: ASSLADPYEQY

v_call: TRBV15
j_call: TRBJ2-7
cdr3_aa: ATSRDGGTTDRYEQY

v_call: TRBV7-2
j_call: TRBJ2-2
cdr3_aa: ASRWGAGDGGELF

v_call: TRBV29-1
j_call: TRBJ2-3
cdr3_aa: SVVLAGGTDTQY

v_call: TRBV28
j_call: TRBJ1-5
cdr3_aa: ASSSITRWEDQPQH

v_call: TRBV7-2
j_call: TRBJ1-1
cdr3_aa: ASSGGHPTEAF

v_call: TRBV25-1
j_call: NA
cdr3_aa: ASSEYKTLLNEQF

v_call: TRBV24-1
j_call: TRBJ2-1
cdr3_aa: ATSDLPRQGQF

v_call: TRBV7-2
j_call: TRBJ2-7
cdr3_aa: ASSLETGYSYEQY

v_call: TRBV7-9
j_call: TRBJ2-5
cdr3_aa: ASSLWGSQETQY

v_call: TRBV7-9
j_call: TRBJ1-1
cdr3_aa: ASSLASLKEGASAKNTEAF

v_call: TRBV5-6
j_call: TRBJ2-5
cdr3_aa: ASSLAARGGQETQY

v_call: TRBV10-3
j_call: TRBJ2-1
cdr3_aa: ATASNEQF

v_call: TRBV18
j_call: TRBJ1-1
cdr3_aa: ASSPEKGSNTEAF

v_call: TRBV24-1
j_call: TRBJ2-5
cdr3_aa: ASSPAGVETQY

v_call: TRBV5-1
j_call: TRBJ2-5
cdr3_aa: ASSLEETQY

v_call: TRBV25-1
j_call: TRBJ2-7
cdr3_aa: ASSSGGRVSYEQY

v_call: TRBV27
j_call: TRBJ1-2
cdr3_aa: ASSLSNEADGYT